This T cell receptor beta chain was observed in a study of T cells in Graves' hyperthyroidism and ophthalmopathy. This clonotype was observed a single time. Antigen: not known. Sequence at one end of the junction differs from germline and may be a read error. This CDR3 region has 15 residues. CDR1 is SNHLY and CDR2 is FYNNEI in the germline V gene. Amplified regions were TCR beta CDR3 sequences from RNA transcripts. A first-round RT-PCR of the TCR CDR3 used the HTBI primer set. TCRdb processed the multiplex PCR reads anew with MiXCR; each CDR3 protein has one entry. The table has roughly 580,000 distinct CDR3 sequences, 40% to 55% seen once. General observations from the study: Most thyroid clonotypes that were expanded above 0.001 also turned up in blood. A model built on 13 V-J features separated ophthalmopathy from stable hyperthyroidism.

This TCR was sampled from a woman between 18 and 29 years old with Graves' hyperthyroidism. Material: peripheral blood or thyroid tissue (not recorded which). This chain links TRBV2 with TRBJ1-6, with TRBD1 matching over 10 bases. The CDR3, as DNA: TGCGCCAGCAGCCAATCCGGGACAGGGGATTCACCCCTCCACTTT. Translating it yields CASSQSGTGDSPLHF. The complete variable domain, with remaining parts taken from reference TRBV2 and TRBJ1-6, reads EPEVTQTPSHQVTQMGQEVILRCVPISNHLYFYWYRQILGQKVEFLVSFYNNEISEKSEIFDDQFSVERPDGSNFTLKIRSTKLEDSAMYFCASSQSGTGDSPLHFGNGTRLTVT.